The entry below describes one T cell receptor (beta chain). Its antigen is unidentified. Here immunoSEQ multiplex PCR was the method, and the copy in TCRdb shows in-frame clones only, minus some. Of more than 45,000 clones in the sample, 82% were seen once. The sort gate was single viable CD3+CD4+CD8-CD45RO+ cells for memory CD4+ T cells. Serum IgG to CMV pp150, pp28, p38 and p52 defined serostatus. Total CD4+ T cells were enriched by CD4 positive selection. This sample is drawn from a study of memory CD4+ T cells and cytomegalovirus serostatus. As for the study in general: This sample comes from healthy Belgian adults, under 10 CMV seropositive, approximately 24 seronegative.

This CDR3 comprises 15 residues. Germline V gives CDR1 MDHEN, CDR2 SYDVKM. Trimming removed 11 bases from V and 1 base from J, with 20 bases in between. Study-wide results and limits: A US-trained random forest predicted CMV serostatus with median AUC around 0.9.

The rearrangement uses TRBV28 and TRBJ1-1; D might be TRBD1 (5 bases). Sequences were obtained from memory CD4+ T cells from blood. The clonotype comes from an adult in good health and CMV-seronegative. The CDR3 spells CALGGVRGGNTEAFF. CDR3 sequence (DNA): TGTGCCTTGGGGGGAGTGAGAGGTGGGAACACTGAAGCTTTCTTT.